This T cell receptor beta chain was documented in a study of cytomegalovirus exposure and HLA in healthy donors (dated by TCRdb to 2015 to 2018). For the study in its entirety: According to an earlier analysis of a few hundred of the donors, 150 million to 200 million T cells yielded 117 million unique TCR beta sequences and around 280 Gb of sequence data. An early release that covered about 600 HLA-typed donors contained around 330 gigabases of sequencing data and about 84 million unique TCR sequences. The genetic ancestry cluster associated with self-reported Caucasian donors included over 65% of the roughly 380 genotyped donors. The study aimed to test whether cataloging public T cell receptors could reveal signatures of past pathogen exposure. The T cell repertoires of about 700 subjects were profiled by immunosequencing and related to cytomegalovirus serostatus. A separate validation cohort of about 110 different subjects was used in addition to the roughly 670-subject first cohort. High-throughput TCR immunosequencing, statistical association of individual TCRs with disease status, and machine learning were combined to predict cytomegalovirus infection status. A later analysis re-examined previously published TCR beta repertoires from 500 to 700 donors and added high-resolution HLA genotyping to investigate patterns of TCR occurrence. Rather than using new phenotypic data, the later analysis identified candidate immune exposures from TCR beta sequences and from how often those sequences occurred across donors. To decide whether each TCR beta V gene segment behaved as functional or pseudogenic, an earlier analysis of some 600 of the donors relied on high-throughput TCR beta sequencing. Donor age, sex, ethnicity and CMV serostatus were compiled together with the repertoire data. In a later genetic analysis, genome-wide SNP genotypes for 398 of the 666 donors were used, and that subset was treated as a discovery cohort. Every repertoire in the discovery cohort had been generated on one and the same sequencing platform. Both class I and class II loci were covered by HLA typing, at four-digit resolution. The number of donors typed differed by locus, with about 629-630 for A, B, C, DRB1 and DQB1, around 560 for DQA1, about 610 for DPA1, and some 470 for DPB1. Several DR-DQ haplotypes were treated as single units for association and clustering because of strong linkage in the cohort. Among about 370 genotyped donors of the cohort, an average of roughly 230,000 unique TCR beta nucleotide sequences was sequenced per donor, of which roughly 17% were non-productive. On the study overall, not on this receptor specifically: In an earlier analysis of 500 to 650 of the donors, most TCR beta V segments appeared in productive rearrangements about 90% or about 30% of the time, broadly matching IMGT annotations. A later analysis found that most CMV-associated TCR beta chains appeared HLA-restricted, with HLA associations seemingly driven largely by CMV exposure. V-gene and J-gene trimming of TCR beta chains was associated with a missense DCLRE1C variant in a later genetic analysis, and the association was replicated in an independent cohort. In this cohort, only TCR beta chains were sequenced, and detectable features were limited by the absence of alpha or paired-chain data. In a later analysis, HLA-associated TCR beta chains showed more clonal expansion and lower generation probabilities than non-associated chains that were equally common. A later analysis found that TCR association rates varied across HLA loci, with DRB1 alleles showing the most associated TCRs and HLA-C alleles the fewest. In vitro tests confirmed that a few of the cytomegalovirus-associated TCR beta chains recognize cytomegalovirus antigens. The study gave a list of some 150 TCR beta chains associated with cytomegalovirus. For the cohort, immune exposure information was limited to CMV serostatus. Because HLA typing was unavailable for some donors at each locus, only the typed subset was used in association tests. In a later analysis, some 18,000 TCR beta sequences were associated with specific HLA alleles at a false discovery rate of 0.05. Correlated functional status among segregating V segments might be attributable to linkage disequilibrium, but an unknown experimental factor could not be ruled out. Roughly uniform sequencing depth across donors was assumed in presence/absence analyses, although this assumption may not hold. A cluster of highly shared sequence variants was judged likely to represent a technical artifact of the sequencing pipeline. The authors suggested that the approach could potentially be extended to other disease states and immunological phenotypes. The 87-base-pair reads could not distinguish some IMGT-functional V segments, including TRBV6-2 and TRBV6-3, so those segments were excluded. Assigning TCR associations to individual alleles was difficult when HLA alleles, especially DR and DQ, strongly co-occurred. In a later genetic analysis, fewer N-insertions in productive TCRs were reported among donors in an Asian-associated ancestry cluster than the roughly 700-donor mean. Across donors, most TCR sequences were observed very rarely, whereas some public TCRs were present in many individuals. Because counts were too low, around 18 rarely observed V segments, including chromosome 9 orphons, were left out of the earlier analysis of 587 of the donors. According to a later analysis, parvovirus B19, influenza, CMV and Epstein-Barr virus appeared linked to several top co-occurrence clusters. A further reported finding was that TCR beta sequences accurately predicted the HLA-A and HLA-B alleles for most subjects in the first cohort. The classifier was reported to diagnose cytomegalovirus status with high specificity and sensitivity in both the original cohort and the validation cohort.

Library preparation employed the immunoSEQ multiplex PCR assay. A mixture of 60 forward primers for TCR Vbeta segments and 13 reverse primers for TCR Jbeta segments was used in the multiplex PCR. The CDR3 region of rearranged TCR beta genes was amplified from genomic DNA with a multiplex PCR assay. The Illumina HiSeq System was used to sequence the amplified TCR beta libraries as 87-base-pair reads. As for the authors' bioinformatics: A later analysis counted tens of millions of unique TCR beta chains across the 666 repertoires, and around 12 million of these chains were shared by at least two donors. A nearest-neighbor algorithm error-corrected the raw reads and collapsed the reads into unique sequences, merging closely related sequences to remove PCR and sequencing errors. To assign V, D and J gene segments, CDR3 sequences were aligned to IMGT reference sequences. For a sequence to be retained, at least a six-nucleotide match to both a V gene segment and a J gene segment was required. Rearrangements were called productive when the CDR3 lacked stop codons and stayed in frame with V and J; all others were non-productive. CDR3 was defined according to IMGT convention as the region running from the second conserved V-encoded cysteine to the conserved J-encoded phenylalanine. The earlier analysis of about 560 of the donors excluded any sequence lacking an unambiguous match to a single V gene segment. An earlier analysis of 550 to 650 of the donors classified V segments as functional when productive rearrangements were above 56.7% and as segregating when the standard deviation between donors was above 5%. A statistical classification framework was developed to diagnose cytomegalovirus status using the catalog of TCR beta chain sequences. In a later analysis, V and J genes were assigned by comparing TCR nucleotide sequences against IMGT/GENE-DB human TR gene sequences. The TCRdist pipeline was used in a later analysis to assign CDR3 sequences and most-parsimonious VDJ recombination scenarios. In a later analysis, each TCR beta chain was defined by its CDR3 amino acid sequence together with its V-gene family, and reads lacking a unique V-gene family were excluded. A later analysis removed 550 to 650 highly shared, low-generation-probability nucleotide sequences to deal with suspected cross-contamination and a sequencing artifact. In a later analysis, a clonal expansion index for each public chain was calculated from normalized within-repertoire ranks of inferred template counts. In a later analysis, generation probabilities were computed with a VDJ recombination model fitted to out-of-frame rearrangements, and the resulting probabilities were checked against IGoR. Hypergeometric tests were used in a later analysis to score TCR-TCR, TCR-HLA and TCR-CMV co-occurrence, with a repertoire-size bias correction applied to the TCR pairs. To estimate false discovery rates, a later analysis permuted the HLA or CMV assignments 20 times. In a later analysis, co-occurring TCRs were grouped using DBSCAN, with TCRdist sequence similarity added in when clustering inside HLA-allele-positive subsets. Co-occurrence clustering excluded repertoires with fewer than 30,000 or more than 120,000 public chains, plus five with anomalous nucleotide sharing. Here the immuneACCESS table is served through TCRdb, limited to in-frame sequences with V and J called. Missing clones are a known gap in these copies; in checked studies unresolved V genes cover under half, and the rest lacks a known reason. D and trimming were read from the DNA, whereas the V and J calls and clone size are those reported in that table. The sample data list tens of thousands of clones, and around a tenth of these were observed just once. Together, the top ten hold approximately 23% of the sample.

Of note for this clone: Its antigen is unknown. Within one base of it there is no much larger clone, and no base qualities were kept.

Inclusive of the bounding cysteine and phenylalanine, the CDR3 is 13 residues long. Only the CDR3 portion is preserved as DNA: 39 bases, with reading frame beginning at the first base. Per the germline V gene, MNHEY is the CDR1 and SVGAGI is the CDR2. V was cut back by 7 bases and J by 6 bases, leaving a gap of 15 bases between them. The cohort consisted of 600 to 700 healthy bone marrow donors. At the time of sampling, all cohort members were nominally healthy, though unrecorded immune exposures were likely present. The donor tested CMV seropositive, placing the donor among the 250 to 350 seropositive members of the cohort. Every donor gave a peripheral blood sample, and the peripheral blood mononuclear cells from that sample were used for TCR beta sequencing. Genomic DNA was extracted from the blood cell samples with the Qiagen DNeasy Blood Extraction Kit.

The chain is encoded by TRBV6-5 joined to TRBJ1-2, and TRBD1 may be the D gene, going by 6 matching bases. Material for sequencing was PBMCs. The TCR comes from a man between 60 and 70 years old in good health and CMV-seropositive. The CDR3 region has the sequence CASTRGGGDGYTF. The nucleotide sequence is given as TGTGCCAGCACCCGAGGGGGGGGCGATGGCTACACCTTC.